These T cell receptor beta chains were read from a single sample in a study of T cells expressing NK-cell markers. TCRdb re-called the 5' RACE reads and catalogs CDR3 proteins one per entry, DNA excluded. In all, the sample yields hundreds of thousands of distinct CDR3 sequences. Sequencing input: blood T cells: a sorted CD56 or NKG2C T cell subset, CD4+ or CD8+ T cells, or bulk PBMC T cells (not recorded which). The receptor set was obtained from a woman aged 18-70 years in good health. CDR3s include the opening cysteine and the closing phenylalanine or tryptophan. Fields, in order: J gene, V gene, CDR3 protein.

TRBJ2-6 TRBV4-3 CASSQDRYSGANVLTF
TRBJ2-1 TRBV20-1 CSARSQREYYEQFF
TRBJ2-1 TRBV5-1 CASSTTGVSYNEQFF
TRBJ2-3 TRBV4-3 CASSQDVAASGGTDTQYF
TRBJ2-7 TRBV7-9 CASSLVGLAAYEQYF
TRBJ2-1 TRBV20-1 CSAREGGPREQFF
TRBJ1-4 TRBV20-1 CSARSGAGEKLFF
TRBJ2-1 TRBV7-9 CASSLRAGGYSNEQFF
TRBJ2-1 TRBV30 CAWSGTGGNNEQFF
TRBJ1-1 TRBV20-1 CSARDQNSRIAFF
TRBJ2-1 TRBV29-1 CSVARSSYNEQFF
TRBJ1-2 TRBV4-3 CASSQDGTVGNYGYTF
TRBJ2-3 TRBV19 CASSRETGLTDTQYF
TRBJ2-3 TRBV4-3 CASSQGVWGARDTQYF
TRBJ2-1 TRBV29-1 CSPKGPADSYNEQFF
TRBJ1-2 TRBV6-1 CASTKPGQGGYGYTF
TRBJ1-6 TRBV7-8 CASSLDAGGVNSPLHF
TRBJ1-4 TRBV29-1 CSVASPGIGEKLFF
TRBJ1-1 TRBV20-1 CSASRLEAGHEAFF
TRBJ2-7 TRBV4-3 CASSQEVSGTGTYEQYF
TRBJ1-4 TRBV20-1 CSAAPGANEKLFF
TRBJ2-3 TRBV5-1 CASSLGASGTKADTQYF
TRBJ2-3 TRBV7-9 CASSLVPPQQDTQYF
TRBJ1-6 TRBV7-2 CASSNRDKAYNSPLHF
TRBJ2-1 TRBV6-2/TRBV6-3 CASSYPGDHEQFF
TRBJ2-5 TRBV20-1 CSAPNVETQYF
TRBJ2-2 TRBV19 CASSIARTANTGELFF
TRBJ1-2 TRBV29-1 CSGTEVDYGYTF
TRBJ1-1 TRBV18 CASSPAGVEAFF
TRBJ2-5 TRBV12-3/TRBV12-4 CASSFGGWAETQYF
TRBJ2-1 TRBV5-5 CASSGLVLYNEQFF
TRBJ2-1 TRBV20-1 CSASWGQAHNEQFF
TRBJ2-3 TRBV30 CAWETGSGTDTQYF
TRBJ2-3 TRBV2 CASRDSGVSTDTQYF
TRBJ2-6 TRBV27 CASRPRVGGPAGANVLTF
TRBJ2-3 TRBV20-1 CSATGTSGRVTDTQYF
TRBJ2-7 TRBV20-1 CSAIAGVPYEQYF
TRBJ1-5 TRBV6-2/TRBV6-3 CASSYYGGNQPQHF
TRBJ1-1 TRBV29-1 CSAGTGPEAFF